These 15 T cell receptor beta chains were sequenced from one sample in a study of shared clonotypes between healthy human individuals. Clones were sequenced by immunoSEQ multiplex PCR, and TCRdb holds only the in-frame ones, with some missing. Seen here are around 620,000 clones, approximately 96% observed once, and the top ten hold approximately 0.12%. Terminally differentiated effector memory CD45RA+ cells were excluded by CCR7 positive selection of CD45RO-negative cells. Sequencing used naive CD8+ T cells sorted from blood. The source of these receptors is a woman between 25 and 40 years old in good health.

Concerning this clone itself: Germline is not matched at one junction end, which may reflect a read error. The chain carries TRBV4-1 and TRBJ1-4; D is unclear. The CDR3 runs to 15 residues. CDR1 MGHRA and CDR2 YSYEKL come from the germline V gene. The CDR3 spells CASSQEGRLDEKLVF. CDR3 nucleotide sequence: TGCGCCAGCAGCCAAGAAGGTCGGTTGGATGAAAAACTGGTTTTT.

The chain employs TRBV29-1 and TRBJ2-5; no reliable D call. Looked up from germline, CDR1 is SQVTM and CDR2 is ANQGSEA. The CDR3 extends over 13 amino acids. Deletions cut 4 bases from V and 0 bases from J, with 9 bases between. DNA of the CDR3: TGCAGCGTTGGTCGAGAGCACCAAGAGACCCAGTACTTC. Translating gives CSVGREHQETQYF.

The chain links TRBV15 to TRBJ1-2, with 7 bases matching TRBD1. With 3 bases clipped from V and 1 base from J, the junction kept 11 bases outside the gene matches. The CDR3 totals 17 residues. The germline gives CDR1 LNHNV, CDR2 YYDKDF (reference sequence). CDR3 bases: TGTGCCACCAGCAGCCCTCCCCCTCGACAGGGTAACTATGGCTACACCTTC. This encodes CATSSPPPRQGNYGYTF.

J is TRBJ2-7 and V is TRBV9, with 7 bases that match TRBD2. The germline V gene encodes CDR1 SGDLS and CDR2 YYNGEE. The CDR3 covers 13 residues. V lost 6 bases, J lost 6 bases, and 9 bases stayed unmatched. CDR3 protein: CASIPNGGGEQYF. For the CDR3, the DNA is TGTGCCAGCATCCCGAATGGGGGGGGCGAGCAGTACTTC.

Of note for this clone: Additional DNA sequences in this sample encode the identical CDR3. V usage is TRBV19 and J usage is TRBJ2-7; maybe TRBD2 (6 bases). V was trimmed by 1 base and J by 3 bases, leaving 10 bases between them. The CDR3 is 14 residues long. Germline CDR1 reads LNHDA; CDR2 reads SQIVND (reference sequence). CDR3 DNA: TGTGCCAGTAGTATAGGCGGTAGCGGCTACGAGCAGTACTTC. Protein product: CASSIGGSGYEQYF.

The sample holds one count of this clone. The chain has TRBV27 and TRBJ1-5; weak D call: TRBD1 (5 bases). Trimming removed 8 bases from V and 3 bases from J, with 17 bases in between. Germline V gene lookup returns CDR1 MNHEY and CDR2 SMNVEV (reference sequence). This CDR3 has 15 amino acids. CDR3 loop: CASALHEGSNQPQHF. CDR3 in DNA: TGTGCCAGCGCCCTTCACGAGGGGTCCAATCAGCCCCAGCATTTT.

The rearrangement joins TRBV28 to TRBJ2-2, with D perhaps assigned TRBD1 or TRBD2 (6 bases each). Per the germline V gene, CDR1 is MDHEN and CDR2 is SYDVKM. V gave up 7 bases and J gave up 1 base, with 10 bases separating them. The CDR3 contains 14 residues. The CDR3 loop is CASKGEVNTGELFF. DNA of the CDR3: TGTGCCAGCAAGGGGGAGGTGAACACCGGGGAGCTGTTTTTT.

V gene TRBV7-9 combines with J gene TRBJ2-7, with TRBD2 identical over 9 bases. V dropped 2 bases and J dropped 6; count of bases not matched to a gene: 5. The CDR3 contains 14 residues. Germline lookup yields CDR1 SEHNR and CDR2 FQNEAQ (reference sequence). The CDR3 is CASSLHASGTEQYF. CDR3 DNA: TGTGCCAGCAGCTTACATGCTAGCGGGACCGAGCAGTACTTC.

The V and J genes are TRBV4-1 and TRBJ2-7; 12 bases map to TRBD2. Germline V lookup: CDR1 MGHRA, CDR2 YSYEKL. The trim removed 3 bases at V and 2 bases at J, leaving 2 bases unmatched. The CDR3 has 15 residues. The CDR3 bases are TGCGCCAGCAGCCACCTAGCGGGAGGGCCCTACGAGCAGTACTTC. Translating it yields CASSHLAGGPYEQYF.

The J gene is TRBJ1-1, the V gene TRBV10-2; 8 nucleotides line up with TRBD1. The J segment lost 6 bases and the V segment lost 6 bases, leaving 9 bases of the junction unmatched. Germline assignment: CDR1 WSHSY and CDR2 SAAADI. There are 14 residues in the CDR3. The CDR3 DNA reads TGCGCCAGCAGGCACGGGACAGGAGGCGCTGAAGCTTTCTTT. It translates to CASRHGTGGAEAFF.

Only one count was recorded for this clone. Other DNA sequences from this sample encode an identical CDR3 as well. The V call is TRBV7-8, the J call TRBJ2-7; no clear D. Germline V gene lookup returns CDR1 SGHVS and CDR2 FQNEAQ. The length of the CDR3 is 13 residues. V was clipped by 3 bases and J by 3 bases, with 9 bases between them. The CDR3 DNA reads TGTGCCAGCAGCTTGGGCGACTTCTACGAGCAGTACTTC. Encoded protein: CASSLGDFYEQYF.

The CDR3: CASSLAQYLAGVSEQFF. The DNA for the CDR3 is TGTGCCAGCAGCTTAGCGCAATACCTAGCGGGAGTGTCGGAGCAGTTCTTC. This chain connects TRBV7-7 to TRBJ2-1, with 10 bases lining up with TRBD2. Germline V gene sequence: CDR1 SSHAT, CDR2 FNYEAQ (reference sequence). V trimming: 0 bases; J trimming: 10 bases; junction bases outside the gene matches: 12. The CDR3 is 17 amino acids.

V is TRBV7-9 and J is TRBJ1-6; 7 positions match TRBD1. The CDR3 has 15 amino acids. V shed 4 bases and J 9 bases; nucleotides not matched to a gene: 9. Germline V CDR1 and CDR2: SEHNR, FQNEAQ (reference sequence). The CDR3 sequence: CASSSTEGAASPLHF. The CDR3 DNA sequence: TGTGCCAGCAGCTCCACCGAGGGGGCGGCTTCACCCCTCCACTTT.

This chain links TRBV5-4 with TRBJ2-7; D is possibly TRBD1 or TRBD2 (7 bases each). In germline, CDR1 is SGHNT, CDR2 YYREEE (reference sequence). With 4 bases removed from V and 3 bases from J, the gap between germline ends came to 11 bases. The CDR3 has 13 residues. The chain's CDR3 is CASSQGGSYEQYF. CDR3 nucleotide sequence: TGTGCCAGCAGCCAGGGGGGGAGCTACGAGCAGTACTTC.

This clone came up once. V usage is TRBV19 and J usage is TRBJ1-1; D is undetermined. Deletions cut 6 bases from V and 7 bases from J, with 12 bases between. The CDR3 loop spans 12 amino acids. Germline CDR1 and CDR2: LNHDA and SQIVND (reference sequence). CDR3 sequence (DNA): TGTGCCAGTAGGTCCGGAGGGAATGAAGCTTTCTTT. Protein product: CASRSGGNEAFF.